The present TCR beta chain was sequenced within a study of blood T cell repertoires in COVID-19. Some clones are missing from TCRdb's copy, which holds only in-frame ones; the method was immunoSEQ multiplex PCR. The sample holds 250,000 or so clones; around 90% are singletons and the top ten take 2.8%. Participant-given clinical history determined each cohort assignment. The V end was cut by 4 bases, the J end by 0 bases, with 11 bases between. The CDR3 loop spans 15 amino acids. CDR1 and CDR2 (germline): MGHRA, YSYEKL. This clonotype was sampled from a man between 40 and 49 years old who had been exposed to COVID-19. The sample taken for sequencing was PBMCs or T cells enriched from blood (not recorded which). V and J are TRBV4-1 and TRBJ2-3, with D unclear. For the CDR3, the DNA is TGCGCCAGCAGCCCCTTTGGCAGAAGCACAGATACGCAGTATTTT. It codes for CASSPFGRSTDTQYF.